This T cell receptor beta chain was found in a study of beta chain features in type 1 diabetes (dated by TCRdb to 2016 to 2019). Broadly, across the study: Patients and healthy donors did not differ in mean age, gender distribution, total cell number or subset yield. A total of 100 million to 140 million sorted cells were examined across all samples, and the number of cells per subset was strongly correlated with RNA yield. The study compared TCRB repertoires of sorted circulating CD4+ T cell subsets between recently diagnosed type 1 diabetes patients and matched healthy donors. Whereas all 30 or so donors provided naive and central memory subsets, regulatory and stem cell-like memory subsets were isolated from just 8 patients and roughly eight healthy donors. Findings and caveats that apply to the study as a whole: Shorter templates might be favored by PCR, yet because patient and control samples were amplified and corrected together, any such skew would affect both groups equally. Naive, central memory and regulatory TCRB repertoires appeared to be more alike among patients than among healthy donors. In all four CD4+ subsets, TCRB CDR3 length was moderately but significantly shorter in type 1 diabetes patients. At VDJ recombination sites, type 1 diabetes patients had fewer insertions and more deleted nucleotides, which implies abnormalities in thymic rearrangement. Because small numbers of individuals were included in the HLA sub-analyses, any influence of HLA type on TCRB rearrangement was left unresolved. Sequencing cDNA rather than genomic DNA could over-represent highly expressing activated cells, although activation and CD3 levels did not differ between groups.

From a lookup of the germline V gene (reference sequence), CDR1 and CDR2 are MNHNY and SVGAGI. The CDR3 holds 16 amino acids from the cysteine to the phenylalanine. Kept here is only the CDR3 DNA, which spans 48 bases and is read in frame from base 1. V loses 2 bases, J loses 2 bases, and the germline ends lie 13 bases apart. In regard to this clone: Its antigen has not been determined. No base quality information exists; no much larger clone differs at one position.

All of the isolated RNA was reverse transcribed with the High Capacity cDNA Reverse Transcription Kit, so expressed TCRB transcripts were sequenced. Naive, central memory and regulatory T cell samples underwent deep immunoSEQ sequencing, averaging approximately 3.5 million total reads per sample. Sorted cells were lysed in RLT buffer, and RNA was extracted using DNase-treated RNeasy Micro or Mini kits according to cell number. Each cell subset was processed on its own to prevent cross-contamination, while patient and healthy donor samples were processed together. TCRB sequences were amplified from cDNA with the immunoSEQ multiplex PCR, producing 87-bp fragments spanning the CDR3 region. Sequencing of the amplicons was done on the Illumina HiSeq platform. The original pipeline was this. PCR bias was corrected computationally using synthetic template baselines, and reads within Hamming distance 2 were collapsed, with unmergeable singletons discarded. Reads were aligned to IMGT to assign V, D and J genes, CDR3 length, and insertions or deletions at six rearrangement sites. Within each subset, clonotype counts were normalized to sorted cell number, after which true diversity and Gini coefficients were computed with the tcR R package. Repertoire sharing was quantified using the overlap coefficient calculated on TCRB nucleotide sequences. Out-of-frame TCRB sequences from naive cells were analyzed to stand in for the pre-selection repertoire. TCRdb took this table from immuneACCESS and kept in-frame rearrangements with V and J called. Such tables lack part of the clones; where checked against another copy, unresolved V genes explain under half of the gap, and the rest is unexplained. V and J calls plus clone size are reproduced from that table; the DNA served to infer D and trimming. A total of 200,000 to 250,000 clones appear in this sample, 13% to 15% of them only once. About 0.024% of the sample is taken by the ten largest.

Each donor gave one peripheral blood draw, around 100 mL on average, collected into heparinised tubes. Naive, central memory, regulatory and stem cell-like memory CD4+ T cells were sorted on a BD FACSAria II using a panel including CD45RO, CCR7, CD25, CD127, CD95 and CD27. A purity above 95% was achieved for all sorted populations. PBMCs were isolated right away by Lymphoprep density gradient centrifugation and were stained directly, without culture. To minimize batch effects, samples were stained and sorted in pairs, one healthy donor with one patient per experiment. The clonotype originates from a woman aged 40-49 years in good health. The chain uses TRBV6-6 and TRBJ1-5; no D gene can be assigned with confidence. The sequencing sample was made of naive CD4+ T cells from blood. This specimen's cell subset or site label, per the study, means: true naive CD4+ T cells. The nucleotides are TGTGCCAGCAGTTACCAGCCGGGGTCGGGCAATCAGCCCCAGCATTTT. Translation gives CASSYQPGSGNQPQHF.